This is a list of T cell receptor beta chains from one sample in a study of control samples from healthy donors and cancer patients. Generated by immunoSEQ multiplex PCR, the TCRdb table keeps only in-frame clones and is missing some. The sample has about 77,000 clones, around 94% seen once; the top ten hold 5.8%. Sequenced sample: blood. These receptors came from a woman aged 55-70 years in good health. The CDR3 runs from the conserved cysteine through the conserved F or W. A D gene is named only where the DNA matches it firmly. Size is omitted from some rows. Given values are once, few, many or a class for expanded clones.

V,D,J,size,DNA,CDR3
TRBV24-1,TRBD2,TRBJ2-1,NA,TGTGCCACCAGTGATTGGGGGACTACAAGTCCCAATGAGCAGTTCTTC,CATSDWGTTSPNEQFF
TRBV27,NA,TRBJ2-6,NA,TGTGCCAGCAGGCGGGGGGCCAACGTCCTGACTTTC,CASRRGANVLTF
TRBV5-4,NA,TRBJ1-2,NA,TGTGCCAGCAGCTTGAATCCAGGAAACTATGGCTACACCTTC,CASSLNPGNYGYTF
TRBV7-8,NA,TRBJ1-1,NA,TGTGCCAGCAGCGGAAGGGGAGGGCCTGAAGCTTTCTTT,CASSGRGGPEAFF
TRBV21-1,NA,TRBJ1-5,NA,TGTGCCAGCTGCTACAACCGGGACAGGGATTTGCACAATCAGCCCCAGCATTTT,CASCYNRDRDLHNQPQHF
TRBV28,TRBD1,TRBJ2-5,NA,TGTGCCAGCAGTCCGCGCGCACCGGGACAGGGAGAGACCCAGTACTTC,CASSPRAPGQGETQYF
TRBV27,TRBD1,TRBJ2-7,NA,TGTGCCAGCAGTCAAGGGACAGGACTAAGCTCCTACGAGCAGTACTTC,CASSQGTGLSSYEQYF
TRBV29-1,NA,TRBJ1-5,NA,TGCAGCGTCTCTGAAGGTGGGGGGCGAAATCAGCCCCAGCATTTT,CSVSEGGGRNQPQHF
TRBV28,NA,TRBJ1-1,NA,TGTGCCAGCAGGGACTCGGTTCAATACACTGAAGCTTTCTTT,CASRDSVQYTEAFF
TRBV12-3/TRBV12-4,NA,TRBJ1-1,NA,TGTGCCAGCAGCCCCAACATGAACACTGAAGCTTTCTTT,CASSPNMNTEAFF
TRBV29-1,NA,TRBJ1-1,NA,TGCAGCGGAGTTGGAAGAGCCATGAACACTGAAGCTTTCTTT,CSGVGRAMNTEAFF
TRBV6-5,NA,TRBJ2-5,NA,TGTGCCAGCGTCCGGGACACAGGGGAGACCCAGTACTTC,CASVRDTGETQYF
TRBV9,TRBD1,TRBJ1-3,NA,TGTGCCAGCAGCGCAGCACAGGGGGGAAACTCTGGAAACACCATATATTTT,CASSAAQGGNSGNTIYF
TRBV7-9,NA,TRBJ2-7,NA,TGTGCCAGCAGCCTCCGGGGCTACGAGCAGTACTTC,CASSLRGYEQYF
TRBV5-1,TRBD1,TRBJ2-7,NA,TGCGCCAGCAGCTTAGGGACAGCCTCCTACGAGCAGTACTTC,CASSLGTASYEQYF
TRBV14,TRBD1,TRBJ2-7,NA,TGTGCCAGCAGCCGAGGGACAGGGGAAACCTACGAGCAGTACTTC,CASSRGTGETYEQYF
TRBV7-8,TRBD1,TRBJ2-1,NA,TGTGCCAGCAGCGCAAACGTTATCCGGGACAGGCCCCACAATGAGCAGTTCTTC,CASSANVIRDRPHNEQFF
TRBV27,TRBD1,TRBJ1-1,once,TGTGCCAGCAGACCGGACAGGGATTTTTCTGAAGCTTTCTTT,CASRPDRDFSEAFF
TRBV30,NA,TRBJ2-5,once,TGTGCCTGGAGCGCCGGGGCCGTCCAGTACTTC,CAWSAGAVQYF
TRBV2,NA,TRBJ2-1,NA,TGTGCCAGCAAGGGAGGGGGAAACAATGAGCAGTTCTTC,CASKGGGNNEQFF
TRBV11-2,NA,TRBJ2-3,NA,TGTGCCAGCTTAGCGATGGGGGATACGCAGTATTTT,CASLAMGDTQYF
TRBV3-1/TRBV3-2,TRBD2,TRBJ2-3,NA,TGTGCCAGCAGCCAAGATCTCCCCCGGACTAGCGGGAGAGATACGCAGTATTTT,CASSQDLPRTSGRDTQYF
TRBV5-1,NA,TRBJ2-3,NA,TGCGCCAGCAGCCCAACCTCGGGATTCACAGATACGCAGTATTTT,CASSPTSGFTDTQYF
TRBV28,TRBD2,TRBJ2-1,NA,TGTGCCAGCGCAAGCGGGAACGGTGGCTCCTACAATGAGCAGTTCTTC,CASASGNGGSYNEQFF
TRBV4-2,NA,TRBJ1-2,NA,TGTGCCAGCAGCCAAGATCCGGACAGTAACTATGGCTACACCTTC,CASSQDPDSNYGYTF
TRBV7-9,TRBD2,TRBJ2-3,NA,TGTGCCAGCAGCTCCTTTGAACTAGCGGGTAGCACAGATACGCAGTATTTT,CASSSFELAGSTDTQYF
TRBV10-3,TRBD1,TRBJ1-1,NA,TGTGCCATCAGTGGGGCAGGGGGCGAAGCTTTCTTT,CAISGAGGEAFF
TRBV7-9,NA,TRBJ1-4,NA,TGTGCCAGCAGCTCCCTTAATGAAAAACTGTTTTTT,CASSSLNEKLFF